This TCR beta chain came from a study of identical twins (dated by TCRdb to about 2016). Regarding the research as a whole: TCR alpha and beta repertoires from monozygotic twins, unrelated adults of various ages and cord blood were deep-sequenced to test whether fetal clonotypes persist. Replicate twin experiments were performed at different times using different library preparation protocols to rule out contamination.

The library was produced with 5' RACE. The sequencing machine was an Illumina HiSeq 2000. Template switching added a universal primer binding site, and the final cDNA carried a unique molecular identifier that allowed TCR cDNA molecules to be counted accurately. First-strand cDNA for TCR alpha and beta chains was synthesized from specific primers in the conserved constant-segment region. To control for contamination, every cDNA library was double barcoded, receiving both a SMART-Mk sample barcode and Illumina barcodes. TruSeq adapter sequences, together with Illumina sample barcodes, were added in two successive PCR steps. The Illumina HiSeq platform was used with custom primers to sequence TCR alpha and beta cDNA libraries. In the original analysis: MiGEC processed the raw reads to extract unique molecular identifiers, while MiXCR was used to determine the CDR3 positions. For each individual, recombination models were inferred using an EM algorithm with the repgenHMM and IGoR tools. Shared clonotypes were analyzed with the tcR package in R, and sharing was normalized by the product of cloneset sizes. Out-of-frame nonproductive sequences were analyzed to study raw recombination free of thymic and clonal selection effects. TCRdb trimmed public reads at Q25 via fastp, called clones via MiXCR and kept in-frame beta chains. Rows are unified per CDR3 protein, each entry keeping the most common DNA and genes. These V and J calls are TCRdb output, not the study's own analysis. In this sample the table shows just under 650,000 distinct CDR3 sequences, about 7.6% of which occur a single time. Clones ranked in the top ten supply around 1.6% of the sample.

The germline V gene yields MNHNS for CDR1 and SASEGT for CDR2. Trimmed from V: 5 bases; trimmed from J: 12 bases; junction bases lacking a gene match: 9. Its CDR3 holds 13 amino acids, cysteine through phenylalanine. Left in the record is the CDR3 DNA by itself, 39 bases read in frame from the first base. Summary of the overall study and its limitations: Abundant cord blood beta clonotypes carried fewer insertions; young adult naive repertoires showed a weaker similar trend, while memory repertoires showed none. In monozygotic twins, out-of-frame TCR alpha sharing was systematically underestimated by recombination models, although the models agreed with sharing between unrelated individuals. Compared with coincidental sharing between unrelated individuals, an excess of low generation-probability sequences was observed among out-of-frame TCR alpha sequences shared between twins. Invariant T cells such as MAIT and iNKT could partly confound zero-insertion analyses, although diverse VJ usage argued against such confounding for most clonotypes. A weaker excess of twin sharing was found in beta out-of-frame sequences because the signal-to-noise ratio was lowered by fewer shared sequences. Because the same donors could not be followed over many years, the conclusions depended on cross-sectional statistical analysis.

Comments on this clonotype: The antigen this receptor binds is unknown. No quality values exist for individual bases; no much larger clone is one base distant.

Only healthy Caucasian donors were included. Three pairs of female monozygotic twins, all aged roughly 18 to 30 years, were included in the twin cohort. Peripheral blood mononuclear cells were the source from which RNA for the TCR libraries was isolated. The same data also went into a second study, on yellow fever vaccine responses in identical twins. Per the second study: The authors reported that the T cell response to vaccination in identical twins appeared partly convergent and partly personalized. In the study, vaccine-responding T cell clones were precisely tracked in identical twins.

Sequencing was performed on PBMCs. The V and J genes are TRBV6-1 and TRBJ2-1; a stretch of 8 junction bases matches TRBD1. This TCR came from a woman aged 18-29 years in good health. The CDR3 protein: CASSRGTGWGQFF. In nucleotide form, the sequence is TGTGCCAGCAGTCGAGGGACAGGTTGGGGGCAGTTCTTC.